Each of the 19 T cell receptor beta chains below was sequenced from the same sample in a study of blood T cell repertoires in COVID-19. Sequencing was performed with immunoSEQ multiplex PCR; in TCRdb, only in-frame clones are kept and a portion is missing. The sample yields 75,000 to 90,000 clones, roughly 91% seen once. Input material: peripheral blood. These receptors were collected from a man aged 18-30 years with COVID-19, enrolled during active disease.

The rearrangement uses TRBV29-1 and TRBJ2-2, with a weak D call TRBD2 (5 bases). CDR3 size: 15 residues. Germline values: CDR1 SQVTM, CDR2 ANQGSEA. V lost 0 bases and J lost 4, with 12 bases in between. CDR3 sequence: CSVEDRGRATGELFF. The DNA of the CDR3 is TGCAGCGTTGAAGATCGGGGAAGGGCCACCGGGGAGCTGTTTTTT.

The chain joins TRBV30 to TRBJ1-3, with 8 bases aligning to TRBD1. CDR1 and CDR2 from the germline V gene are GTSNPN and SVGIG (reference sequence). The CDR3 length is 15 residues. Written as DNA, the CDR3 is TGTGCGTCCGACCTCGGACAGGGAGGAGGAAACACCATATATTTT. Protein sequence: CASDLGQGGGNTIYF. The variable domain in full, completed from reference TRBV30 and TRBJ1-3, reads SQTIHQWPATLVQPVGSPLSLECTVEGTSNPNLYWYRQAAGRGLQLLFYSVGIGQISSEVPQNLSASRPQDRQFILSSKKLLLSDSGFYLCASDLGQGGGNTIYFGEGSWLTVV.

The chain is built from TRBV4-3 and TRBJ1-4; D uncertain. V gave up 0 bases and J gave up 0 bases, with 17 bases separating them. The CDR3 has 19 residues. Germline V gives CDR1 LGHNA, CDR2 YSLEER. CDR3 bases: TGCGCCAGCAGCCAAGATCGAGCAGGAGGTTCTGCAACTAATGAAAAACTGTTTTTT. Residues: CASSQDRAGGSATNEKLFF.

This clone was recorded once. CDR3 bases: TGTGCCAGCAGTAGACAGGGTAGTACTGAAGCTTTCTTT. Its translation: CASSRQGSTEAFF. The J gene is TRBJ1-1, the V gene TRBV12-3 or TRBV12-4; 7 positions match TRBD1. This CDR3 has 13 residues. The J segment lost 5 bases and the V segment lost 5 bases, leaving 5 bases of the junction unmatched.

The rearrangement links TRBV11-3 to TRBJ2-1; the D is unclear. Trimming took off 1 base at V and 6 bases at J, with 7 bases between the two ends. Germline values: CDR1 SGHNT, CDR2 YENEEA. The CDR3 spans 13 residues. The CDR3: CASSLGPSNEQFF. The CDR3 bases are TGTGCCAGCAGCTTAGGGCCCAGCAATGAGCAGTTCTTC. The full variable domain, its missing parts supplied by reference TRBV11-3 and TRBJ2-1, is EAGVVQSPRYKIIEKKQPVAFWCNPISGHNTLYWYLQNLGQGPELLIRYENEEAVDDSQLPKDRFSAERLKGVDSTLKIQPAELGDSAVYLCASSLGPSNEQFFGPGTRLTVL.

V gene TRBV2 combines with J gene TRBJ1-5, with a possible D match to TRBD1 (5 bases). The CDR3 totals 15 residues. V was trimmed by 1 base and J by 6 bases, leaving 13 bases between them. The germline V gene encodes CDR1 SNHLY and CDR2 FYNNEI. CDR3 nucleotide sequence: TGTGCCAGCAGTGAAGACGGCTTGGGGCGTCAGCCCCAGCATTTT. This translates into CASSEDGLGRQPQHF.

The table lists this clone with a count of one. The V and J genes are TRBV3-1 (or the pseudogene TRBV3-2) and TRBJ2-3; 14 bases map to TRBD2. CDR3 length: 18 residues. Germline V gives CDR1 LGHDT, CDR2 YNNKEL (reference sequence). V lost 6 bases and J lost 0; bases outside the gene matches: 8. As DNA, the CDR3 is TGTGCCAGCAGGCCTCCGGGACTAGCGGGAGCTAGCACAGATACGCAGTATTTT. Translated: CASRPPGLAGASTDTQYF.

The chain employs TRBV18 and TRBJ1-2, with D possibly being TRBD1 (6 bases). This CDR3 has 15 amino acids. Germline CDR1 and CDR2: KGHSH and LQKENI. Trimming stripped 3 bases from V and 6 bases from J, with 17 bases between. The CDR3 loop reads CASSPGGGVPNGYTF. In nucleotides, the CDR3 is TGTGCCAGCTCACCCGGTGGGGGCGTACCCAATGGCTACACCTTC.

This clone was found many times. This chain uses TRBV20-1 with TRBJ2-2; D is undetermined. CDR1 and CDR2 (germline): DFQATT, SNEGSKA (reference sequence). The V end was cut by 6 bases, the J end by 8 bases, with 10 bases between. CDR3 length equals 11 residues. This CDR3 is CSAPLLGELFF. The CDR3 DNA reads as TGCAGTGCCCCCCTTCTGGGGGAGCTGTTTTTT.

The chain uses TRBV7-2 and TRBJ2-2, with 7 bases that match TRBD1. CDR1 SGHTA and CDR2 FQGNSA come from the germline V gene. CDR3 length: 14 residues. The junction had 1 base not matched to a gene; V was cut back by 3 bases and J by 3 bases. CDR3 loop: CASSFGQDTGELFF. The CDR3 bases are TGTGCCAGCAGCTTCGGACAGGACACCGGGGAGCTGTTTTTT.

This clone was counted a few times. The chain combines TRBV5-1 with TRBJ1-1; D not resolved. V lost 7 bases and J lost 1, with 20 bases in between. The CDR3 loop spans 16 amino acids. The germline V gene has CDR1 SGHRS and CDR2 YFSETQ. CDR3 region: CASALGFGVGNTEAFF. The CDR3 DNA follows: TGCGCCAGCGCCCTCGGATTCGGAGTCGGGAACACTGAAGCTTTCTTT. The full variable domain, with the rest looked up from reference TRBV5-1 and TRBJ1-1, is KAGVTQTPRYLIKTRGQQVTLSCSPISGHRSVSWYQQTPGQGLQFLFEYFSETQRNKGNFPGRFSGRQFSNSRSEMNVSTLELGDSALYLCASALGFGVGNTEAFFGQGTRLTVV.

The rearrangement links TRBV7-2 to TRBJ1-6; D is undetermined. Germline loops: CDR1 SGHTA, CDR2 FQGNSA. V gave up 1 base and J gave up 8 bases, with 9 bases separating them. This CDR3 has 14 amino acids. CDR3 in DNA: TGTGCCAGCAGCTTAGAGCGCTTAGATTCACCCCTCCACTTT. It codes for CASSLERLDSPLHF.

This sequence joins TRBV7-9 and TRBJ1-2; tentative D call: TRBD1 (6 bases). The germline V and J ends were trimmed by 2 bases and 6 bases, with 19 bases remaining between them. Germline values: CDR1 SEHNR, CDR2 FQNEAQ (reference sequence). The CDR3 is 16 residues long. CDR3 region: CASSLSRGGQANGYTF. The CDR3 DNA sequence: TGTGCCAGCAGCTTAAGTCGGGGGGGCCAAGCAAATGGCTACACCTTC.

The chain carries TRBV25-1 and TRBJ2-5; 8 bases are shared with TRBD2. Germline lookup yields CDR1 MGHDK and CDR2 SYGVNS. The CDR3 runs to 14 residues. The J segment lost 3 bases and the V segment lost 3 bases, leaving 3 bases of the junction unmatched. The CDR3 nucleotides are TGTGCCAGCAGTGAGGGACTAGGTAAAGAGACCCAGTACTTC. Translation: CASSEGLGKETQYF.

This chain uses TRBV6-1 with TRBJ1-5; weak D call: TRBD1 (5 bases). Germline assignment: CDR1 MNHNS and CDR2 SASEGT. Between the trimmed V and J ends, which lost 4 bases and 0 bases, there was a span of 13 bases. The CDR3 runs to 16 residues. The CDR3 sequence: CASSVGAVYSNQPQHF. For the CDR3, the DNA is TGTGCCAGCAGTGTAGGGGCAGTTTATAGCAATCAGCCCCAGCATTTT.

V and J are TRBV28 and TRBJ1-2; 11 nucleotides match TRBD1. V lost 6 bases to trimming and J lost 4 bases; unmatched junction nucleotides: 13. Germline loops: CDR1 MDHEN, CDR2 SYDVKM. This CDR3 has 17 amino acids. CDR3 region: CASREPGQGAQGYGYTF. DNA of the CDR3: TGTGCCAGCAGGGAACCAGGACAGGGGGCGCAGGGCTATGGCTACACCTTC.

V usage is TRBV19 and J usage is TRBJ2-7, with TRBD1 as a possible D gene (6 bases). The CDR3 runs to 15 residues. The V end was cut by 6 bases, the J end by 0 bases, with 15 bases between. Germline V CDR1 and CDR2: LNHDA, SQIVND (reference sequence). The CDR3 DNA is TGTGCCAGTAGGGATCCGGGACATAGCTCCTACGAGCAGTACTTC. This translates into CASRDPGHSSYEQYF.

The chain combines TRBV6-1 with TRBJ2-3, with 7 bases matching TRBD2. Trimming removed 2 bases from V and 1 base from J; junction bases left unmatched: 12. CDR1 MNHNS and CDR2 SASEGT come from the germline V gene. This CDR3 has 18 amino acids. CDR3 nucleotides: TGTGCCAGCAGTGAACCCTACCGGGCTAGCGGAGGCACAGATACGCAGTATTTT. Translated: CASSEPYRASGGTDTQYF.

This chain connects TRBV7-2 to TRBJ2-7, with D perhaps TRBD2 (7 bases). CDR1 is SGHTA, CDR2 FQGNSA, per germline. V dropped 6 bases and J dropped 0 bases, with 15 bases sitting between them. The CDR3 is made up of 15 amino acids. The CDR3 coding sequence is TGTGCCAGCAGAGAGGGGGGGCCTAGCTCCTACGAGCAGTACTTC. It specifies CASREGGPSSYEQYF.